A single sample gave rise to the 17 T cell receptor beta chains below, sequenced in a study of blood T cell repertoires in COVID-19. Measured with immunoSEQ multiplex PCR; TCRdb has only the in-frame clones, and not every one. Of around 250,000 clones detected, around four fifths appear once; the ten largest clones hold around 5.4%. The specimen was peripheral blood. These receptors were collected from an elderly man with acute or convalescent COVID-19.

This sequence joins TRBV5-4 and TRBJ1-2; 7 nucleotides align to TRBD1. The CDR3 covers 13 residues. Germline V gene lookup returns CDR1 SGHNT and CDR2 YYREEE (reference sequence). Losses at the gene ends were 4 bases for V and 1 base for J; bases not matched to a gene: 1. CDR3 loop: CASSRDSNYGYTF. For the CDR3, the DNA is TGTGCCAGCAGCCGGGACAGTAACTATGGCTACACCTTC.

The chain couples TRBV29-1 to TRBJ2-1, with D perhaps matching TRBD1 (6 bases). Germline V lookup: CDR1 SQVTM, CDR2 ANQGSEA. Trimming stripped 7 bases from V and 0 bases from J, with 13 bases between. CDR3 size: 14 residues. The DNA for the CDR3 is TGCAGCGCTCGGACAGACAGCTCCTACAATGAGCAGTTCTTC. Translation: CSARTDSSYNEQFF.

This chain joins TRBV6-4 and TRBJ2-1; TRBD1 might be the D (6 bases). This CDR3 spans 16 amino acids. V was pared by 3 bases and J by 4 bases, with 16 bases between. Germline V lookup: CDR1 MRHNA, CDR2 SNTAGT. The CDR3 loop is CASSDSPDRPYNEQFF. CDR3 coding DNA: TGTGCCAGCAGTGATAGTCCGGACAGACCTTACAATGAGCAGTTCTTC.

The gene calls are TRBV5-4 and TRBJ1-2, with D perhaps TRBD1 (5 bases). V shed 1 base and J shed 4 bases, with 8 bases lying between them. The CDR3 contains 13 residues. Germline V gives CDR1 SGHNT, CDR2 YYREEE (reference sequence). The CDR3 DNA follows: TGTGCCAGCAGCTTGAGGGGTACCTATGGCTACACCTTC. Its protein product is CASSLRGTYGYTF.

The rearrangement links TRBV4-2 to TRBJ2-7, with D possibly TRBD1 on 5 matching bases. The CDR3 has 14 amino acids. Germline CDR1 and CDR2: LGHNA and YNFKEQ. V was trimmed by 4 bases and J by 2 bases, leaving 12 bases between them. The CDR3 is CASSPMADTYEQYF. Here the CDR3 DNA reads TGTGCCAGCAGCCCGATGGCGGACACCTACGAGCAGTACTTC.

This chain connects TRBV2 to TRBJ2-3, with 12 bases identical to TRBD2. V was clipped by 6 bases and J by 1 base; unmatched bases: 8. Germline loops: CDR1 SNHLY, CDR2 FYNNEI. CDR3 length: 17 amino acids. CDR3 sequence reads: CASRSGTSGFRTDTQYF. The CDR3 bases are TGTGCCAGCAGGTCCGGGACTAGCGGGTTCCGCACAGATACGCAGTATTTT.

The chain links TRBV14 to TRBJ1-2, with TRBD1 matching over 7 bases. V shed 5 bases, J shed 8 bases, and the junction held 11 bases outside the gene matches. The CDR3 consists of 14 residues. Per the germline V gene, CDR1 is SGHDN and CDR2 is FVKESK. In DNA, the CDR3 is TGTGCCAGCAGCGCCCAGACAGGGTCCGCCGGCTACACCTTC. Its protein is CASSAQTGSAGYTF. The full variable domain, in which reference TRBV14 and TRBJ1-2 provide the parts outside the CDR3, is EAGVTQFPSHSVIEKGQTVTLRCDPISGHDNLYWYRRVMGKEIKFLLHFVKESKQDESGMPNNRFLAERTGGTYSTLKVQPAELEDSGVYFCASSAQTGSAGYTFGSGTRLTVV.

The CDR3 region is CASSVGGNRGRLNTEAFF. The CDR3 DNA follows: TGTGCCAGCAGTGTAGGAGGTAACAGGGGGCGTTTGAACACTGAAGCTTTCTTT. This chain uses TRBV25-1 with TRBJ1-1; 9 positions match TRBD1. V shed 4 bases and J 0 bases; nucleotides not matched to a gene: 12. Per germline, CDR1 MGHDK and CDR2 SYGVNS. The CDR3 contains 18 residues.

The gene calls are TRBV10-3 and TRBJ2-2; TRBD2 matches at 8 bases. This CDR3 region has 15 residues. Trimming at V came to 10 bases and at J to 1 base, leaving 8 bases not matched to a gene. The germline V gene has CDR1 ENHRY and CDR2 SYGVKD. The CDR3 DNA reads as TGTGCCACCCGGCGCAGCGGGGGGAACACCGGGGAGCTGTTTTTT. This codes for CATRRSGGNTGELFF.

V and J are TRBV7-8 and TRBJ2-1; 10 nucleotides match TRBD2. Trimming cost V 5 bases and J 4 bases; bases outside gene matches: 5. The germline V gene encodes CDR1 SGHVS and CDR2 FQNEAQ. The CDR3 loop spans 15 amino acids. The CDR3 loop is CASSNSGGSYNEQFF. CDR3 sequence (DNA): TGTGCCAGCAGCAATAGCGGGGGGTCTTACAATGAGCAGTTCTTC. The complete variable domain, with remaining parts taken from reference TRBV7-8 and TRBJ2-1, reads GAGVSQSPRYKVAKRGQDVALRCDPISGHVSLFWYQQALGQGPEFLTYFQNEAQLDKSGLPSDRFFAERPEGSVSTLKIQRTQQEDSAVYLCASSNSGGSYNEQFFGPGTRLTVL.

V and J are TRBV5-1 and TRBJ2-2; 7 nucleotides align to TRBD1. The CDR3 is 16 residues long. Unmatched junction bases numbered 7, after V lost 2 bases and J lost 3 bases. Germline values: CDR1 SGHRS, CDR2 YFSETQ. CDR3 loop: CASSLDRVVDTGELFF. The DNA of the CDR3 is TGCGCCAGCAGCTTAGACAGGGTTGTAGACACCGGGGAGCTGTTTTTT.

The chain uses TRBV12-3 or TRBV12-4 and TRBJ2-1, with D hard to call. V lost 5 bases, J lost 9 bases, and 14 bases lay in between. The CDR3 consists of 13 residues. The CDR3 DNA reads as TGTGCCAGCAGTCTACGATCGGGTTTTGAGCAGTTCTTC. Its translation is CASSLRSGFEQFF.

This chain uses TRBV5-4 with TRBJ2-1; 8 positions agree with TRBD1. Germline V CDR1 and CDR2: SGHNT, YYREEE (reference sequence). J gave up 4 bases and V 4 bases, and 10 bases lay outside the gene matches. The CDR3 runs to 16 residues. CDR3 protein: CASSLKTGQVYNEQFF. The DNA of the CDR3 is TGTGCCAGCAGCCTAAAAACGGGACAGGTGTACAATGAGCAGTTCTTC.

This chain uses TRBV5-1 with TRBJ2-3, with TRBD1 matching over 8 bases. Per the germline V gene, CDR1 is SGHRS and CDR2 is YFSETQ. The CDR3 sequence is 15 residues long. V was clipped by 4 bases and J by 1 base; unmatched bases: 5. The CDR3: CASSSPGQGTDTQYF. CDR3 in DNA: TGCGCCAGCAGCAGTCCGGGACAGGGCACAGATACGCAGTATTTT.

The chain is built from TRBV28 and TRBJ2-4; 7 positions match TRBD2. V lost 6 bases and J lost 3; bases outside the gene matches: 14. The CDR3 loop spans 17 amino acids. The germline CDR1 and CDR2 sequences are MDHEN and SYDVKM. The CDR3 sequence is CASSPPSGKGGKNIQYF. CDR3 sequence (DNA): TGTGCCAGCAGCCCCCCAAGCGGGAAGGGCGGCAAAAACATTCAGTACTTC.

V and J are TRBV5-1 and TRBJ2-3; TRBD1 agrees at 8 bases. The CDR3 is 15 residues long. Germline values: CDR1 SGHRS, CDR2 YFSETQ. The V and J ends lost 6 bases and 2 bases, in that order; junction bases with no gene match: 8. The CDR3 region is CASTEQGDSTDTQYF. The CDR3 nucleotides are TGCGCCAGCACCGAACAGGGGGACTCCACAGATACGCAGTATTTT.

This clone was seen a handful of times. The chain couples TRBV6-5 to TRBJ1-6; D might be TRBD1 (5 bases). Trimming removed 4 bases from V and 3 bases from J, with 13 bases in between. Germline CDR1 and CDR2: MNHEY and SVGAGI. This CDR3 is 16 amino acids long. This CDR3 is CASSSSDRNYNSPLHF. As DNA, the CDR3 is TGTGCCAGCAGTTCTTCCGACAGAAACTATAATTCACCCCTCCACTTT.